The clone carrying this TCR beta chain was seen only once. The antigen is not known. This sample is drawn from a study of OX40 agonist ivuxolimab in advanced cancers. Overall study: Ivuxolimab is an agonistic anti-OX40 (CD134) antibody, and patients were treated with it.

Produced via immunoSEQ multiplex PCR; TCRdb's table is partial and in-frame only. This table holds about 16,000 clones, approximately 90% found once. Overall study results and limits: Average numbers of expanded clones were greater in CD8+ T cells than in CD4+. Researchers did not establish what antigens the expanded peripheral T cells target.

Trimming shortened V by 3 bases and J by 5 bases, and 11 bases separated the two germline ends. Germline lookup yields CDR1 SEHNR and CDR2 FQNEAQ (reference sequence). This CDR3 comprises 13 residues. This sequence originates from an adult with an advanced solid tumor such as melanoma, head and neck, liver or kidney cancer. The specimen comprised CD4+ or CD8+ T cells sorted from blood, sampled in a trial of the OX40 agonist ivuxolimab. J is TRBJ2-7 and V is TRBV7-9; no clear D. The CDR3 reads CASSFRSLDEQYF. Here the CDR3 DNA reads TGTGCCAGCAGCTTTAGGAGTTTGGACGAGCAGTACTTC. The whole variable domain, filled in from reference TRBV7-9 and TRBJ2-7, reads DTGVSQNPRHKITKRGQNVTFRCDPISEHNRLYWYRQTLGQGPEFLTYFQNEAQLEKSRLLSDRFSAERPKGSFSTLEIQRTEQGDSAMYLCASSFRSLDEQYFGPGTRLTVT.